This TCR beta chain was sequenced for a study of OX40 agonist ivuxolimab in advanced cancers. Study overall: Patients treated during dose escalation were battling hepatocellular carcinoma, melanoma, renal cell or head and neck cancer. Under the entry rules, prior anti-PD-1, anti-PD-L1 or anti-CTLA-4 therapy was allowed, and approximately 40% had some.

Notes on this clone: Antigen unknown.

CDR3 size: 16 residues. Germline-derived CDR1 and CDR2 are SEHNR and FQNEAQ (reference sequence). Losses at the gene ends were 3 bases for V and 3 bases for J; bases not matched to a gene: 10. Using immunoSEQ multiplex PCR, the repertoire was profiled, and TCRdb retains in-frame clones only, with some absent. The table lists tens of thousands of clones, around 83% of them singletons. Study-level points and caveats: Clonal expansion by week 6 occurred in CD4+ and CD8+ blood T cells (at 0.1 to 3.0 mg/kg).

This receptor was identified in an adult with an advanced solid tumor such as melanoma, head and neck, liver or kidney cancer. The sample was CD4+ or CD8+ T cells sorted from blood, taken in a trial of the OX40 agonist ivuxolimab. The chain is built from TRBV7-9 and TRBJ1-1, with 7 bases matching TRBD1. CDR3: CASSLGLEGAYTEAFF. The CDR3 DNA sequence: TGTGCCAGCAGCTTGGGGTTGGAGGGGGCTTACACTGAAGCTTTCTTT.